This passage covers 10 T cell receptor beta chains from one sample sequenced in a study of a mutant IDH1 vaccine in newly diagnosed glioma. Repertoires were generated with immunoSEQ multiplex PCR, while TCRdb's copy carries only in-frame clones and drops some. Of about 46,000 clones in the sample, roughly 80% were seen once. The time point was: baseline, week 1 (first vaccination visit). Treatment defined: pre-vaccination baseline after standard-of-care therapy. Sequencing used PBMCs, obtained from a glioma patient treated with radiotherapy, temozolomide or both. These TCRs come from a woman aged 40-49 years with glioma.

The chain combines TRBV2 with TRBJ1-1, with TRBD1 identical over 7 bases. The CDR3 covers 15 residues. Trimming removed 4 bases from V and 0 bases from J; junction bases left unmatched: 5. Germline V gene sequence: CDR1 SNHLY, CDR2 FYNNEI. CDR3 DNA: TGTGCCAGCAGTGGGCAGGGGGTTATGAACACTGAAGCTTTCTTT. Translating it yields CASSGQGVMNTEAFF.

This clone was found a few times. This chain connects TRBV2 to TRBJ2-7; 10 bases agree with TRBD2. CDR1 and CDR2 (germline): SNHLY, FYNNEI. The CDR3 totals 13 residues. J lost 2 bases, V lost 10 bases, and 5 bases had no gene match. DNA for the CDR3: TGTGCCACCAAGCGGGGGGGCACCTACGAGCAGTACTTC. Protein product: CATKRGGTYEQYF.

This clone was detected a few times. The rearrangement uses TRBV5-5 and TRBJ1-1; a weak D match, TRBD1 (6 bases). Germline loops: CDR1 SGHKS, CDR2 YYEKEE (reference sequence). This CDR3 comprises 14 residues. Trimming took off 4 bases at V and 2 bases at J, with 12 bases between the two ends. The CDR3 DNA reads TGTGCCAGCAGCGGGGCAGGGGCCAACACTGAAGCTTTCTTT. Amino acid sequence: CASSGAGANTEAFF. The entire variable domain, with the rest obtained from reference TRBV5-5 and TRBJ1-1, is as follows: DAGVTQSPTHLIKTRGQQVTLRCSPISGHKSVSWYQQVLGQGPQFIFQYYEKEERGRGNFPDRFSARQFPNYSSELNVNALLLGDSALYLCASSGAGANTEAFFGQGTRLTVV.

The chain uses TRBV2 and TRBJ2-1; 10 nucleotides match TRBD2. Trimming took 3 bases from V and 0 from J; bases not matched to a gene: 5. The CDR3 has 17 residues. Germline lookup yields CDR1 SNHLY and CDR2 FYNNEI. CDR3 residues: CASSDSRLAGSYNEQFF. CDR3 in DNA: TGTGCCAGCAGTGACAGTCGACTAGCGGGCTCCTACAATGAGCAGTTCTTC.

The chain recombines TRBV15 with TRBJ1-2; 9 bases fit TRBD1. Trimming cost V 3 bases and J 8 bases; bases outside gene matches: 10. Germline V gene lookup returns CDR1 LNHNV and CDR2 YYDKDF (reference sequence). This CDR3 is built from 15 residues. The CDR3, as DNA: TGTGCCACCAGCAGCCGGGACAGGGAGTTGAGAGGCTACACCTTC. It encodes CATSSRDRELRGYTF. The full variable domain, its missing parts supplied by reference TRBV15 and TRBJ1-2, is DAMVIQNPRYQVTQFGKPVTLSCSQTLNHNVMYWYQQKSSQAPKLLFHYYDKDFNNEADTPDNFQSRRPNTSFCFLDIRSPGLGDTAMYLCATSSRDRELRGYTFGSGTRLTVV.

The gene calls are TRBV29-1 and TRBJ1-2, with 11 bases matching TRBD1. CDR1 and CDR2 (germline): SQVTM, ANQGSEA. Trimming at V came to 3 bases and at J to 3 bases, leaving 0 bases not matched to a gene. The CDR3 has 13 amino acids. The CDR3 bases are TGCAGCGTTGAGGACAGGGGGCACTATGGCTACACCTTC. This sequence encodes CSVEDRGHYGYTF.

The table lists this clone with a count of one. The J gene is TRBJ2-7, the V gene TRBV29-1; D tentatively reads TRBD1 or TRBD2 (5 bases each). The V end lost 0 bases, the J end lost 2 bases, and 17 bases lay between the germline ends. Germline CDR1 SQVTM, CDR2 ANQGSEA. This CDR3 is built from 16 residues. The CDR3 region is CSVEDPDSGPPYEQYF. In DNA form, the CDR3 reads TGCAGCGTTGAAGATCCCGACAGCGGACCCCCCTACGAGCAGTACTTC.

The rearrangement joins TRBV6-5 to TRBJ1-2; 7 bases match TRBD1. The CDR3 loop spans 13 amino acids. Germline V lookup: CDR1 MNHEY, CDR2 SVGAGI. V shed 2 bases and J 7 bases; nucleotides not matched to a gene: 4. The CDR3 DNA sequence: TGTGCCAGCAGTTACGACAGGGAAAGTGGCTACACCTTC. This encodes CASSYDRESGYTF.

This chain joins TRBV4-1 and TRBJ1-2, with D hard to call. Germline CDR1 reads MGHRA; CDR2 reads YSYEKL. The V end was cut by 0 bases, the J end by 4 bases, with 12 bases between. This CDR3 is 15 amino acids long. The CDR3 is CASSQDPGGSYGYTF. CDR3 sequence (DNA): TGCGCCAGCAGCCAAGATCCGGGAGGGTCCTATGGCTACACCTTC.

This chain uses TRBV6-1 with TRBJ2-5; D gene ambiguous. Germline loops: CDR1 MNHNS, CDR2 SASEGT. The V end was cut by 5 bases, the J end by 2 bases, with 3 bases between. The CDR3 runs to 11 residues. This CDR3 is CASSRQETQYF. CDR3 bases: TGTGCCAGCAGTAGACAAGAGACCCAGTACTTC.